This T cell receptor beta chain was captured by sequencing in a study of T cells in narcolepsy. Study-wide results and limits: Some memory CD4+ repertoires had no autoreactive clone sequences. Healthy controls reportedly lacked the autoreactive clonotypes serially found in patients' blood. Autoreactive HCRT-specific and TRIB2-specific clonotypes were marked in same-patient CSF-versus-blood CD4+ comparisons.

With regard to this clone: The antigen is unknown.

Libraries were prepared by immunoSEQ multiplex PCR; TCRdb keeps only in-frame clonotypes and omits some of them. This table has fewer than 25,000 clones, 81% appearing once. Germline CDR1 is SNHLY and CDR2 is FYNNEI. Germline trimming cut 6 bases from V and 1 base from J; bases unmatched to any gene: 5. The CDR3 is 14 amino acids. Source material: memory (CD45RA-) CD4+ T cells from blood. This TCR came from a human donor in good health. The J gene is TRBJ1-1, the V gene TRBV2; 7 positions agree with TRBD1. The CDR3 DNA sequence: TGTGCCAGCAGAATCGAGGGGGCGAACACTGAAGCTTTCTTT. Protein product: CASRIEGANTEAFF.